This T cell receptor (beta chain) was identified in a study of blood T cells in healthy people across ages. Study conclusions and caveats: Getting older went along with TCR beta diversity per million T cells dropping roughly linearly. Comparison with aged donors showed that long-lived donors had more naive CD4+ cells and higher diversity. TCR beta diversity was tightly associated with the proportion of naive T cells.

There are 14 residues in the CDR3. Trimming took 7 bases from V and 0 from J, leaving 12 bases between them. The germline V gene has CDR1 SNHLY and CDR2 FYNNEI. In regard to this clonotype: What it recognizes is unknown.

The study drew donors from healthy Caucasian individuals in Russia aged roughly 6 to 90. For the second PCR, which ran for roughly 7 to 11 cycles, a sample-barcoded 5' primer and a J-beta primer mix were used. TCRdb ran MiXCR on the 5' RACE reads and lists one entry per CDR3 protein. Altogether 780,000 or so distinct CDR3 sequences are present, around half being singletons, with the ten largest covering about 42%. The genes are TRBV2 and TRBJ1-1; a possible D gene is TRBD1 (6 bases). The receptor was isolated from a man older than 75 in good health. Sequencing input: blood. The CDR3 nucleotides are TGTGCCAGCAATAATGGACAGATGAACACTGAAGCTTTCTTT. It codes for CASNNGQMNTEAFF.